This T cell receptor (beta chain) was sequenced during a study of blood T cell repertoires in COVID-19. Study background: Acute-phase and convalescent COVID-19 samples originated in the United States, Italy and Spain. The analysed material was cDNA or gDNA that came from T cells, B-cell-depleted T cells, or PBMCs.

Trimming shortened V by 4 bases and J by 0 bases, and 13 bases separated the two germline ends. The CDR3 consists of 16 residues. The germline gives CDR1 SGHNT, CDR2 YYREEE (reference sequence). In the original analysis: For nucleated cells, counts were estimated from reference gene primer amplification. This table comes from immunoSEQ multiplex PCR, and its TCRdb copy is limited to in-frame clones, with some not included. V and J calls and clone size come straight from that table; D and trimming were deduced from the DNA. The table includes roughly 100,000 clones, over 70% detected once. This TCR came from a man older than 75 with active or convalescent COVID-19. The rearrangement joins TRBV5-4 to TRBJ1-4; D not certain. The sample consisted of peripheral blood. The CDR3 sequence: CASSLHGSPTNEKLFF. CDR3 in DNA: TGTGCCAGCAGCCTACACGGGAGTCCAACTAATGAAAAACTGTTTTTT. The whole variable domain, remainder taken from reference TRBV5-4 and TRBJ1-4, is ETGVTQSPTHLIKTRGQQVTLRCSSQSGHNTVSWYQQALGQGPQFIFQYYREEENGRGNFPPRFSGLQFPNYSSELNVNALELDDSALYLCASSLHGSPTNEKLFFGSGTQLSVL.